What follows are 29 T cell receptor beta chains derived from one specimen sequenced in a study of technical replicates of blood from several donors. TCRdb's table, derived via immunoSEQ multiplex PCR, lists solely in-frame clones and lacks some. Among some 87,000 clones, about 92% were seen once, and the ten largest hold 0.35% to 0.45%. Sequencing input: T cells isolated from PBMCs. These receptors came from a human donor in good health.

The chain has TRBV7-8 and TRBJ2-7, with 13 bases matching TRBD2. Germline trimming cut 1 base from V and 1 base from J; bases unmatched to any gene: 10. In germline, CDR1 is SGHVS, CDR2 FQNEAQ. CDR3 size: 19 residues. CDR3 bases: TGTGCCAGCAGCTTAGAACTAGCGGGAGGGGGCCTCTTTTCCTACGAGCAGTACTTC. Encoded protein: CASSLELAGGGLFSYEQYF.

The chain employs TRBV5-4 and TRBJ2-7; D is uncertain. Germline loops: CDR1 SGHNT, CDR2 YYREEE (reference sequence). V was trimmed by 7 bases and J by 3 bases, leaving 20 bases between them. This CDR3 contains 15 residues. DNA of the CDR3: TGTGCCAGCGCTCCCTCCCTCCAGGAACACTACGAGCAGTACTTC. Its translation is CASAPSLQEHYEQYF.

This chain connects TRBV6-1 to TRBJ2-5, with D unresolved. V dropped 6 bases and J dropped 0 bases, with 5 bases sitting between them. CDR1 is MNHNS and CDR2 is SASEGT in the germline V gene. There are 12 residues in the CDR3. The DNA for the CDR3 is TGTGCCAGCAGCCTTTACCAAGAGACCCAGTACTTC. This codes for CASSLYQETQYF.

This clone was found once. CDR3 nucleotides: TGTGCCAGCACAAGGGGGCGCACCGGGGAGCTGTTTTTT. This gives the protein CASTRGRTGELFF. J is TRBJ2-2 and V is TRBV27; 7 bases are a match to TRBD1. The CDR3 is 13 residues long. Trimming removed 7 bases from V and 4 bases from J; junction bases left unmatched: 3. The germline CDR1 and CDR2 sequences are MNHEY and SMNVEV (reference sequence).

J is TRBJ2-7 and V is TRBV7-2; D perhaps matches TRBD1 (5 bases). The length of the CDR3 is 15 residues. Germline V gene sequence: CDR1 SGHTA, CDR2 FQGNSA. V shed 5 bases and J shed 0 bases, with 14 bases lying between them. This CDR3 reads CASSPAGWVSYEQYF. As DNA, the CDR3 is TGTGCCAGCAGCCCGGCAGGGTGGGTCTCCTACGAGCAGTACTTC. Looking up the rest from reference TRBV7-2 and TRBJ2-7 gives the full variable domain: GAGVSQSPSNKVTEKGKDVELRCDPISGHTALYWYRQSLGQGLEFLIYFQGNSAPDKSGLPSDRFSAERTGGSVSTLTIQRTQQEDSAVYLCASSPAGWVSYEQYFGPGTRLTVT.

This chain links TRBV7-8 with TRBJ1-5, with 9 bases matching TRBD1. The J segment lost 7 bases and the V segment lost 6 bases, leaving 7 bases of the junction unmatched. CDR1 is SGHVS and CDR2 is FQNEAQ in the germline V gene. This CDR3 is 14 amino acids long. DNA for the CDR3: TGTGCCAGCAGTTACTACAGGGGGCTACAGCCCCAGCATTTT. Translating it yields CASSYYRGLQPQHF.

The rearrangement links TRBV14 to TRBJ2-5; D is possibly TRBD2 (6 bases). V lost 4 bases and J lost 5, with 11 bases in between. This CDR3 comprises 13 residues. The germline V gene encodes CDR1 SGHDN and CDR2 FVKESK. CDR3 in DNA: TGTGCCAGCAGCCCCGGGAGTGGGGAGACCCAGTACTTC. Encoded protein: CASSPGSGETQYF.

V gene TRBV5-1 combines with J gene TRBJ2-3; maybe TRBD1 (6 bases). The V gene's germline CDR1 is SGHRS and CDR2 YFSETQ. The CDR3 length is 15 residues. With 0 bases removed from V and 4 bases from J, the gap between germline ends came to 12 bases. This CDR3 is CASSLGAGAADTQYF. CDR3 DNA: TGCGCCAGCAGCTTGGGGGCAGGGGCGGCAGATACGCAGTATTTT.

V and J are TRBV27 and TRBJ1-2; D is ambiguous. Germline CDR1 and CDR2: MNHEY and SMNVEV (reference sequence). The CDR3 totals 14 residues. With 6 bases removed from V and 0 bases from J, the gap between germline ends came to 11 bases. The chain's CDR3 is CASSPTLANYGYTF. CDR3 DNA sequence: TGTGCCAGCAGCCCCACACTAGCTAACTATGGCTACACCTTC.

The J gene is TRBJ2-5, the V gene TRBV27; 11 nucleotides agree with TRBD2. The trim removed 2 bases at V and 4 bases at J, leaving 6 bases unmatched. The germline gives CDR1 MNHEY, CDR2 SMNVEV (reference sequence). This CDR3 has 16 amino acids. The DNA of the CDR3 is TGTGCCAGCAGTTTAAGGGGTAGCGGGAGGGGAGAGACCCAGTACTTC. It is translated as CASSLRGSGRGETQYF.

V is TRBV28 and J is TRBJ2-7; 10 bases align to TRBD1. This CDR3 comprises 19 residues. CDR1 and CDR2 (germline): MDHEN, SYDVKM. J gave up 2 bases and V 5 bases, and 18 bases lay outside the gene matches. CDR3 DNA sequence: TGTGCCAGCAGTCCACCTGCGGGTGGGATCGGGACAGGGGCCTACGAGCAGTACTTC. Amino acids: CASSPPAGGIGTGAYEQYF.

The J gene is TRBJ1-2, the V gene TRBV6-5, with TRBD1 identical over 12 bases. CDR3 length equals 13 residues. The germline gives CDR1 MNHEY, CDR2 SVGAGI. The J segment lost 7 bases and the V segment lost 9 bases, leaving 6 bases of the junction unmatched. The CDR3 bases are TGTGCCAGTACCGGGACAGGGGGCTTTGGCTACACCTTC. Translation gives CASTGTGGFGYTF.

This sequence joins TRBV4-3 and TRBJ1-1, with 10 bases matching TRBD1. Germline V gene lookup returns CDR1 LGHNA and CDR2 YSLEER. Trimming removed 0 bases from V and 6 bases from J; junction bases left unmatched: 10. This CDR3 spans 17 amino acids. CDR3 protein: CASSQDMGQGYYAEAFF. DNA of the CDR3: TGCGCCAGCAGCCAAGATATGGGACAGGGGTATTACGCTGAAGCTTTCTTT.

This rearrangement joins TRBV11-1 to TRBJ1-1, with D possibly TRBD1 on 5 matching bases. The V and J ends lost 5 bases and 8 bases respectively, with 21 bases between them. Germline CDR1 and CDR2: SGHAT and FQDESV (reference sequence). The CDR3 contains 15 residues. The CDR3 coding sequence is TGTGCCAGCAGCATGGGACTTTGGGGACTAAAGGAAGCTTTCTTT. Encoded protein: CASSMGLWGLKEAFF.

The V gene is TRBV5-4, the J gene TRBJ1-2, with D maybe TRBD1 (5 bases). The CDR3 is 13 amino acids. The germline gives CDR1 SGHNT, CDR2 YYREEE (reference sequence). Trimming removed 3 bases from V and 8 bases from J, with 14 bases in between. The CDR3 sequence is CASSSPQGEGYTF. CDR3 in DNA: TGTGCCAGCAGCTCCCCGCAGGGCGAGGGCTACACCTTC.

The V call is TRBV14, the J call TRBJ2-7, with D uncertain. The CDR3 runs to 12 residues. Trimming removed 4 bases at V and 4 bases at J, with 8 bases between. The germline gives CDR1 SGHDN, CDR2 FVKESK. The chain's CDR3 is CASSLSFYEQYF. The CDR3 DNA reads TGTGCCAGCAGCCTAAGCTTTTACGAGCAGTACTTC.

This clone was seen just once. This rearrangement joins TRBV10-3 to TRBJ2-7; possible D gene TRBD2, 5 bases. This CDR3 is built from 15 residues. V gave up 2 bases and J gave up 3 bases, with 14 bases separating them. In germline, CDR1 is ENHRY, CDR2 SYGVKD. The CDR3 here is CAISELSTEVYEQYF. CDR3 nucleotide sequence: TGTGCCATCAGTGAGCTGAGCACGGAGGTCTACGAGCAGTACTTC.

The rearrangement uses TRBV6-9 and TRBJ1-5; D uncertain. Germline loops: CDR1 MNHGY, CDR2 SVAAGI. This CDR3 is built from 15 residues. Trimming stripped 2 bases from V and 3 bases from J, with 11 bases between. CDR3 in DNA: TGTGCCAGCAGTTATCCGCAAGAGAACAATCAGCCCCAGCATTTT. It specifies CASSYPQENNQPQHF.

This sequence joins TRBV29-1 and TRBJ1-2; tentative D call: TRBD1 (6 bases). CDR3 length equals 14 residues. Germline V lookup: CDR1 SQVTM, CDR2 ANQGSEA. The ends were cut back, 3 bases at V and 4 bases at J, with 15 bases in the middle. CDR3 coding DNA: TGCAGCGTTGACTCAGCGGGACAAATCTATGGCTACACCTTC. Residues: CSVDSAGQIYGYTF. The variable domain in full, completed from reference TRBV29-1 and TRBJ1-2, reads SAVISQKPSRDICQRGTSLTIQCQVDSQVTMMFWYRQQPGQSLTLIATANQGSEATYESGFVIDKFPISRPNLTFSTLTVSNMSPEDSSIYLCSVDSAGQIYGYTFGSGTRLTVV.

This chain uses TRBV5-1 with TRBJ1-1; possible D gene TRBD1, 5 bases. CDR3 length equals 14 residues. Trimming took off 8 bases at V and 0 bases at J, with 14 bases between the two ends. CDR1 and CDR2 from the germline V gene are SGHRS and YFSETQ. The CDR3 spells CASYDSPMNTEAFF. The CDR3 coding sequence is TGCGCCAGTTATGACAGCCCAATGAACACTGAAGCTTTCTTT.

The chain uses TRBV4-1 and TRBJ2-7; 8 bases map to TRBD2. This CDR3 contains 12 residues. The germline CDR1 and CDR2 sequences are MGHRA and YSYEKL. The J segment lost 6 bases and the V segment lost 3 bases, leaving 1 base of the junction unmatched. In DNA form, the CDR3 reads TGCGCCAGCAGCCACACTAGCGGCGAGCAGTACTTC. It encodes CASSHTSGEQYF.

The chain uses TRBV29-1 and TRBJ2-1, with 9 bases matching TRBD2. The V gene end was trimmed by 4 bases and the J gene end by 12 bases; junction bases not matched to a gene: 10. Germline CDR1 reads SQVTM; CDR2 reads ANQGSEA. CDR3 length: 13 amino acids. The CDR3 protein is CSVGGGRALGQFF. Here the CDR3 DNA reads TGCAGCGTTGGGGGCGGGAGGGCTCTGGGGCAGTTCTTC.

The chain links TRBV27 to TRBJ1-2; tentatively, D is TRBD1 (5 bases). CDR1 and CDR2 (germline): MNHEY, SMNVEV (reference sequence). The V and J ends lost 6 bases and 2 bases respectively, with 13 bases between them. The CDR3 extends over 14 amino acids. CDR3 loop: CASRPHGGNYGYTF. As DNA, the CDR3 is TGTGCCAGCAGACCCCACGGGGGGAACTATGGCTACACCTTC.

V is TRBV28 and J is TRBJ2-7, with TRBD2 matching over 12 bases. CDR3 length equals 17 residues. Germline lookup yields CDR1 MDHEN and CDR2 SYDVKM. V was pared by 5 bases and J by 4 bases, with 12 bases of the junction left unmatched. The CDR3 is CASSPPSGRAGAYEQYF. The CDR3 nucleotides read TGTGCCAGCAGTCCCCCTAGCGGGAGGGCCGGGGCTTACGAGCAGTACTTC.

The chain carries TRBV7-6 and TRBJ2-1; the match to TRBD2 covers 10 bases. The CDR3 contains 16 residues. Trimming cost V 5 bases and J 9 bases; bases outside gene matches: 13. Germline CDR1 and CDR2: SGHVS and FNYEAQ. The CDR3 loop reads CASSPLTSGWGGEQFF. The CDR3 bases are TGTGCCAGCAGCCCCCTGACTAGCGGGTGGGGGGGTGAGCAGTTCTTC. The variable domain in full, with the rest retrieved from reference TRBV7-6 and TRBJ2-1, is GAGVSQSPRYKVTKRGQDVALRCDPISGHVSLYWYRQALGQGPEFLTYFNYEAQQDKSGLPNDRFSAERPEGSISTLTIQRTEQRDSAMYRCASSPLTSGWGGEQFFGPGTRLTVL.

Only one count was recorded for this clone. J is TRBJ1-1 and V is TRBV28; D is unresolved. CDR3 length: 10 residues. V lost 2 bases and J lost 12, with 7 bases in between. CDR1 and CDR2 from the germline V gene are MDHEN and SYDVKM. CDR3 amino acids: CASSLGLTFF. The CDR3 coding sequence is TGTGCCAGCAGTTTAGGGCTGACTTTCTTT.

In DNA form, the CDR3 reads TGTGCCAGCAGCGTCAGCGGGACTCATGAGACCCAGTACTTC. Its translation: CASSVSGTHETQYF. The chain links TRBV9 to TRBJ2-5, with TRBD2 identical over 7 bases. The CDR3 is made up of 14 amino acids. V trimming: 2 bases; J trimming: 5 bases; junction bases outside the gene matches: 6. Looked up from germline, CDR1 is SGDLS and CDR2 is YYNGEE.

This chain connects TRBV5-6 to TRBJ2-1; D might be TRBD2 (6 bases). V was clipped by 0 bases and J by 9 bases, with 10 bases between them. Germline loops: CDR1 SGHDT, CDR2 YYEEEE. This CDR3 region has 13 residues. The CDR3 DNA sequence: TGTGCCAGCAGCTTGGTACGGGGGACTGAGCAGTTCTTC. Translated: CASSLVRGTEQFF.

V and J are TRBV19 and TRBJ2-6; D gene uncertain. Germline V CDR1 and CDR2: LNHDA, SQIVND (reference sequence). This CDR3 has 15 amino acids. V was cut by 4 bases and J by 0 bases, with 7 bases left in between. CDR3 amino acids: CASSTSLSGANVLTF. The CDR3 region has the DNA TGTGCCAGTAGTACCTCCCTCTCTGGGGCCAACGTCCTGACTTTC.